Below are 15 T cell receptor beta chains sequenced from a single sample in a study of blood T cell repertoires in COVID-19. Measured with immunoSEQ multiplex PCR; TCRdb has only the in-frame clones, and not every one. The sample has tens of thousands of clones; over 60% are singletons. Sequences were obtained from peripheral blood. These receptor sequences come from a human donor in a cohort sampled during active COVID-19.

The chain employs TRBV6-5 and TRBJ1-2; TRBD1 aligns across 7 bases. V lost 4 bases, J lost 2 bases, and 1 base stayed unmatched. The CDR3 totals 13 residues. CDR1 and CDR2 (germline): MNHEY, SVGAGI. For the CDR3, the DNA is TGTGCCAGCAGTTCGACAGGGAACTATGGCTACACCTTC. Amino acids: CASSSTGNYGYTF.

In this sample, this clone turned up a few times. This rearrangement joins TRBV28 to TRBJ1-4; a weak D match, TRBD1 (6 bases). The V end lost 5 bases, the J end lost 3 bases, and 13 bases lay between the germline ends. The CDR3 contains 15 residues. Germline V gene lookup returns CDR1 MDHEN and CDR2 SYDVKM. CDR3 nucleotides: TGTGCCAGCAGTATCACAGGGCCGGCTAATGAAAAACTGTTTTTT. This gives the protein CASSITGPANEKLFF.

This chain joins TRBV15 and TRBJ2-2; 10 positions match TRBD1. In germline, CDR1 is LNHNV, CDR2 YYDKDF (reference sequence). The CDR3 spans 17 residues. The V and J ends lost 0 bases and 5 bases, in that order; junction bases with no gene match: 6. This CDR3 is CATSRDWRTGGTGELFF. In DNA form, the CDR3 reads TGTGCCACCAGCAGAGATTGGCGGACAGGGGGTACCGGGGAGCTGTTTTTT.

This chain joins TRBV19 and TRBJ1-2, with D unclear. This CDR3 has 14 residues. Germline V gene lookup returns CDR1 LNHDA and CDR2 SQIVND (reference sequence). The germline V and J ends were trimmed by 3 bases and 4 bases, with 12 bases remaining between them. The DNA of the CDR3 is TGTGCCAGTAGTATCTCAGCGCAGACCTATGGCTACACCTTC. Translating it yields CASSISAQTYGYTF.

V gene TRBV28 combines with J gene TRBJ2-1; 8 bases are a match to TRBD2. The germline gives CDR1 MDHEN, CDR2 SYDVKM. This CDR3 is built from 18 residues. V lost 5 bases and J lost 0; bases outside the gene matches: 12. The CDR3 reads CASSLPGLEPSSYNEQFF. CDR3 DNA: TGTGCCAGCAGTCTCCCGGGACTAGAGCCGAGCTCCTACAATGAGCAGTTCTTC.

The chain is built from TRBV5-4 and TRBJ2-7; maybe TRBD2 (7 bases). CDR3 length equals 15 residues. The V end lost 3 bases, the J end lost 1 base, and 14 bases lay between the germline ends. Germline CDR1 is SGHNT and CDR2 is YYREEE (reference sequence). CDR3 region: CASSSGGMLSYEQYF. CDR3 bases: TGTGCCAGCAGCTCGGGGGGCATGCTATCCTACGAGCAGTACTTC.

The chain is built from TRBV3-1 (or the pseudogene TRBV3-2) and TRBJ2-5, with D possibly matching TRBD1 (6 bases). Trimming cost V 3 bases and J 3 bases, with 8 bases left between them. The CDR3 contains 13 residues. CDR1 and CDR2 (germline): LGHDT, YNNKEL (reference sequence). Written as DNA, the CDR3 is TGTGCCAGCAGCCACGAGGGGGAAGAGACCCAGTACTTC. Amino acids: CASSHEGEETQYF.

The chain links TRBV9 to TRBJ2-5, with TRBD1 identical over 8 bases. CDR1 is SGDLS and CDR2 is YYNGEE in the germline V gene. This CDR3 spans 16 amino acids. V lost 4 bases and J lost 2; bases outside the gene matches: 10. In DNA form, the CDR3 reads TGTGCCAGCAGCCGTGCGCAGGGGGCTGGGCAAGAGACCCAGTACTTC. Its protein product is CASSRAQGAGQETQYF.

CDR3 sequence reads: CASSNVQTGSNEKLFF. DNA of the CDR3: TGTGCCAGTAGTAACGTCCAGACAGGGAGTAATGAAAAACTGTTTTTT. This chain joins TRBV19 and TRBJ1-4, with 7 bases identical to TRBD1. This CDR3 has 16 amino acids. V dropped 4 bases and J dropped 4; count of bases not matched to a gene: 9. The germline V gene encodes CDR1 LNHDA and CDR2 SQIVND (reference sequence). Filled out from reference TRBV19 and TRBJ1-4, the complete variable domain reads DGGITQSPKYLFRKEGQNVTLSCEQNLNHDAMYWYRQDPGQGLRLIYYSQIVNDFQKGDIAEGYSVSREKKESFPLTVTSAQKNPTAFYLCASSNVQTGSNEKLFFGSGTQLSVL.

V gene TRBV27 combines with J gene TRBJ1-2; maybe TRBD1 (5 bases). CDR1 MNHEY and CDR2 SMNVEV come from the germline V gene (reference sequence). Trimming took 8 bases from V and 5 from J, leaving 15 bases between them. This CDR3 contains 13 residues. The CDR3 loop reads CASAPKQVYGYTF. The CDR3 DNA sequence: TGTGCCAGCGCTCCGAAACAGGTTTATGGCTACACCTTC.

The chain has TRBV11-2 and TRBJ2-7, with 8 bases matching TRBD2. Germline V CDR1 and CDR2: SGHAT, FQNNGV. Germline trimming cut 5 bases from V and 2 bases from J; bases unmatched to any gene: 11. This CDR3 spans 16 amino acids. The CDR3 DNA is TGTGCCAGCAGCCTCTATTCCGGGACTAGGGCCTACGAGCAGTACTTC. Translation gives CASSLYSGTRAYEQYF.

The CDR3 nucleotides read TGTGCCAGTAGTATAGACAAGTGGAGCGAGCAGTACTTC. Amino acids: CASSIDKWSEQYF. The chain recombines TRBV19 with TRBJ2-7; D remains unclear. The V gene lost 0 bases and the J gene lost 6 bases, with 9 bases spanning the gap. The CDR3 loop spans 13 amino acids. CDR1 LNHDA and CDR2 SQIVND come from the germline V gene (reference sequence).

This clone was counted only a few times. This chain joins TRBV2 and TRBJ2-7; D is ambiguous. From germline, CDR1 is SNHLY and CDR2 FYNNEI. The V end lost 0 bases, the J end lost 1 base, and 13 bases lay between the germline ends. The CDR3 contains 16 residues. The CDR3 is CASSEAASYISYEQYF. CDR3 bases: TGTGCCAGCAGTGAAGCGGCTAGTTACATTTCCTACGAGCAGTACTTC.

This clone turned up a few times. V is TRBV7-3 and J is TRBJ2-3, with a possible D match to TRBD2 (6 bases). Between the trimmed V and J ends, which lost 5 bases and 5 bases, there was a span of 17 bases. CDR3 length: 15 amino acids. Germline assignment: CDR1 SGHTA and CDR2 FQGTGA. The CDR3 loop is CASSPRLGEVDTQYF. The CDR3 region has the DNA TGTGCCAGCAGCCCTCGGTTAGGGGAGGTAGATACGCAGTATTTT.

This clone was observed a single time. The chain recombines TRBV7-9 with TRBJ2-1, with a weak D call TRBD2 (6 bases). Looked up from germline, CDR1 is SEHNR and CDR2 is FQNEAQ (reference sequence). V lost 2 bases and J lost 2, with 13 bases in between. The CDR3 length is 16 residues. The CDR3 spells CASSLLVAGPYNEQFF. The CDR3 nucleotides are TGTGCCAGCAGCTTACTAGTCGCGGGACCCTACAATGAGCAGTTCTTC. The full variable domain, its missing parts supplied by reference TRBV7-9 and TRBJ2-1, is DTGVSQNPRHKITKRGQNVTFRCDPISEHNRLYWYRQTLGQGPEFLTYFQNEAQLEKSRLLSDRFSAERPKGSFSTLEIQRTEQGDSAMYLCASSLLVAGPYNEQFFGPGTRLTVL.